This passage covers 28 T cell receptor beta chains from one sample sequenced in a study of blood T cell repertoires in COVID-19. Clones were read by immunoSEQ multiplex PCR, and TCRdb kept only the in-frame ones, dropping some. The sample records tens of thousands of clones, roughly 85% being singletons. Sequencing input: peripheral blood. The origin of the receptors is a man between 60 and 75 years old with acute or convalescent COVID-19.

The rearrangement links TRBV28 to TRBJ1-5, with 10 bases identical to TRBD1. J gave up 5 bases and V 6 bases, and 4 bases lay outside the gene matches. The CDR3 has 14 amino acids. Per the germline V gene, CDR1 is MDHEN and CDR2 is SYDVKM. This CDR3 reads CASSPGTGDQPQHF. CDR3 bases: TGTGCCAGCAGCCCCGGGACAGGGGATCAGCCCCAGCATTTT.

The chain has TRBV12-3 or TRBV12-4 and TRBJ2-3, with TRBD2 matching 7 bases. The CDR3 consists of 12 residues. V lost 6 bases and J lost 11; bases outside the gene matches: 8. The CDR3 here is CASSPSGGRQYF. The CDR3 nucleotides are TGTGCCAGCAGCCCATCGGGGGGACGGCAGTATTTT.

The V and J genes are TRBV19 and TRBJ1-5; 9 bases line up with TRBD1. V was pared by 5 bases and J by 2 bases, with 7 bases of the junction left unmatched. The CDR3 has 16 residues. Germline V gives CDR1 LNHDA, CDR2 SQIVND (reference sequence). The CDR3 DNA sequence: TGTGCCAGTAGTTTGGACAGGGGAGATGGCAATCAGCCCCAGCATTTT. This translates into CASSLDRGDGNQPQHF.

This clone was seen a single time. This chain links TRBV9 with TRBJ1-1; D remains unclear. This CDR3 contains 14 residues. Trimming pared 4 bases from V and 4 bases from J, leaving 14 bases between. Germline V lookup: CDR1 SGDLS, CDR2 YYNGEE. The DNA for the CDR3 is TGTGCCAGCAGCCAGTCCGGACTTTCCACTGAAGCTTTCTTT. Its protein is CASSQSGLSTEAFF.

This clone occurred once. The J gene is TRBJ2-2, the V gene TRBV30; 9 bases align to TRBD1. CDR3 length: 15 residues. From germline, CDR1 is GTSNPN and CDR2 SVGIG (reference sequence). After removal of 5 bases from V and 7 bases from J, the junction contained 11 bases not matched to a gene. As DNA, the CDR3 is TGTGCCTGGGGGACGGGACAGGGTTGGGGCGGGGAGCTGTTTTTT. It encodes CAWGTGQGWGGELFF.

The chain's CDR3 is CATSDPNQPQHF. The CDR3 nucleotides are TGTGCCACCAGTGACCCTAATCAGCCCCAGCATTTT. The chain combines TRBV24-1 with TRBJ1-5; D gene ambiguous. The CDR3 covers 12 residues. Germline V gene lookup returns CDR1 KGHDR and CDR2 SFDVKD. V was cut by 4 bases and J by 4 bases, with 4 bases left in between.

The V and J genes are TRBV19 and TRBJ2-7; the D gene is possibly TRBD2 (6 bases). V shed 4 bases and J shed 2 bases, with 12 bases lying between them. This CDR3 has 14 residues. CDR1 and CDR2 (germline): LNHDA, SQIVND (reference sequence). DNA of the CDR3: TGTGCCAGTAGTACCGGGACTCGGACCTACGAGCAGTACTTC. This sequence encodes CASSTGTRTYEQYF. The entire variable domain, with the rest obtained from reference TRBV19 and TRBJ2-7, is as follows: DGGITQSPKYLFRKEGQNVTLSCEQNLNHDAMYWYRQDPGQGLRLIYYSQIVNDFQKGDIAEGYSVSREKKESFPLTVTSAQKNPTAFYLCASSTGTRTYEQYFGPGTRLTVT.

This sequence joins TRBV4-3 and TRBJ2-1; 9 positions match TRBD2. The CDR3 length is 15 residues. Looked up from germline, CDR1 is LGHNA and CDR2 is YSLEER. J lost 5 bases, V lost 3 bases, and 5 bases had no gene match. CDR3 protein: CASSHSGGLNNEQFF. The CDR3 nucleotides read TGCGCCAGCAGCCATAGCGGGGGCTTGAACAATGAGCAGTTCTTC.

The V call is TRBV30, the J call TRBJ1-1, with unresolved D. Germline loops: CDR1 GTSNPN, CDR2 SVGIG (reference sequence). V was clipped by 0 bases and J by 0 bases, with 11 bases between them. The CDR3 consists of 15 residues. The CDR3: CAWSVYGSLNTEAFF. The CDR3 DNA reads as TGTGCCTGGAGTGTTTATGGGAGCCTGAACACTGAAGCTTTCTTT.

The CDR3 region is CASSQGPRDSWKGNEQFF. Written as DNA, the CDR3 is TGTGCCAGCAGCCAAGGCCCCCGGGACTCCTGGAAGGGCAATGAGCAGTTCTTC. The chain has TRBV3-1 (or the pseudogene TRBV3-2) and TRBJ2-1, with D perhaps matching TRBD2 (6 bases). Trimming removed 1 base from V and 6 bases from J, with 22 bases in between. Per the germline V gene, CDR1 is LGHDT and CDR2 is YNNKEL (reference sequence). CDR3 length: 18 amino acids.

The rearrangement uses TRBV5-1 and TRBJ1-1; D is possibly TRBD1 (6 bases). Trimming took off 4 bases at V and 1 base at J, with 14 bases between the two ends. Germline V CDR1 and CDR2: SGHRS, YFSETQ. The CDR3 covers 15 residues. The CDR3, as DNA: TGCGCCAGCAGCCAGATGACAGGCGAGAACACTGAAGCTTTCTTT. Encoded protein: CASSQMTGENTEAFF. Using reference TRBV5-1 and TRBJ1-1 for the parts outside the CDR3, the full variable domain is KAGVTQTPRYLIKTRGQQVTLSCSPISGHRSVSWYQQTPGQGLQFLFEYFSETQRNKGNFPGRFSGRQFSNSRSEMNVSTLELGDSALYLCASSQMTGENTEAFFGQGTRLTVV.

DNA for the CDR3: TGTGCAGAACCAACTGGGCCGGTGAGCTCCTATAATTCACCCCTCCACTTT. Translation gives CAEPTGPVSSYNSPLHF. The gene calls are TRBV7-3 and TRBJ1-6; no reliable D call. The CDR3 totals 17 residues. Germline V gene sequence: CDR1 SGHTA, CDR2 FQGTGA.

The rearrangement joins TRBV11-2 to TRBJ1-3; the D is unclear. Germline CDR1 reads SGHAT; CDR2 reads FQNNGV. The ends were cut back, 2 bases at V and 0 bases at J, with 11 bases in the middle. The CDR3 contains 16 residues. Written as DNA, the CDR3 is TGTGCCAGCAGCTTACTCACAGCCAGCTCTGGAAACACCATATATTTT. Translating it yields CASSLLTASSGNTIYF.

J is TRBJ1-2 and V is TRBV9; the D gene is possibly TRBD1 (6 bases). From germline, CDR1 is SGDLS and CDR2 YYNGEE. V gave up 3 bases and J gave up 8 bases, with 23 bases separating them. The CDR3 runs to 16 residues. For the CDR3, the DNA is TGTGCCAGCAGCGATGGACCCACGCGGGGGCCACGGGGCTACACCTTC. It codes for CASSDGPTRGPRGYTF.

The chain carries TRBV6-2 or TRBV6-3 and TRBJ2-4; no clear D. Germline assignment: CDR1 MNHEY and CDR2 SVGEGT. Trimming left V 6 bases short and J 2 bases short, with 11 bases between. The CDR3 spans 14 residues. CDR3 sequence: CASSHQYTKNIQYF. The CDR3 DNA reads as TGTGCCAGCAGCCACCAGTATACCAAAAACATTCAGTACTTC.

V is TRBV18 and J is TRBJ1-3, with 10 bases matching TRBD1. The CDR3 has 16 amino acids. The germline V gene encodes CDR1 KGHSH and CDR2 LQKENI. V dropped 3 bases and J dropped 4; count of bases not matched to a gene: 6. Here the CDR3 reads CASSPLDRGHGNTIYF. CDR3 DNA sequence: TGTGCCAGCTCACCTCTCGACAGGGGGCACGGAAACACCATATATTTT. The full variable domain, with the rest looked up from reference TRBV18 and TRBJ1-3, is NAGVMQNPRHLVRRRGQEARLRCSPMKGHSHVYWYRQLPEEGLKFMVYLQKENIIDESGMPKERFSAEFPKEGPSILRIQQVVRGDSAAYFCASSPLDRGHGNTIYFGEGSWLTVV.

The V gene is TRBV29-1, the J gene TRBJ2-7; 7 bases are a match to TRBD2. The CDR3 is made up of 11 amino acids. Germline values: CDR1 SQVTM, CDR2 ANQGSEA. The CDR3 DNA follows: TGCAGTTTCCGGGAGGACAACGAGCAGTACTTC. Residues: CSFREDNEQYF.

CDR3: CASRPQGASEKLFF. DNA of the CDR3: TGTGCCAGCAGGCCACAGGGGGCGAGTGAAAAACTGTTTTTT. The genes are TRBV6-5 and TRBJ1-4; the match to TRBD1 covers 9 bases. Unmatched junction bases numbered 6, after V lost 6 bases and J lost 7 bases. The germline gives CDR1 MNHEY, CDR2 SVGAGI. CDR3 size: 14 residues.

The V gene is TRBV6-5, the J gene TRBJ2-2, with TRBD1 matching over 7 bases. The trim removed 4 bases at V and 4 bases at J, leaving 3 bases unmatched. The germline gives CDR1 MNHEY, CDR2 SVGAGI. The length of the CDR3 is 14 residues. Here the CDR3 reads CASSFDRATGELFF. The CDR3 DNA sequence: TGTGCCAGCAGTTTTGACAGGGCCACCGGGGAGCTGTTTTTT.

This chain joins TRBV29-1 and TRBJ2-3; 8 bases map to TRBD1. The germline V gene encodes CDR1 SQVTM and CDR2 ANQGSEA. The CDR3 is 16 amino acids. V gave up 3 bases and J gave up 4 bases; unmatched junction bases: 12. The CDR3 nucleotides read TGCAGCGTTGATTGGGCCAGGGGGCGGTTCGCAGATACGCAGTATTTT. It yields the protein CSVDWARGRFADTQYF.

This chain joins TRBV6-1 and TRBJ1-4, with D hard to call. CDR3 length equals 14 residues. V gave up 0 bases and J gave up 7 bases, with 9 bases separating them. The germline V gene encodes CDR1 MNHNS and CDR2 SASEGT. In DNA form, the CDR3 reads TGTGCCAGCAGTGAAGCTTCGTTTTCTGAAAAACTGTTTTTT. Translated: CASSEASFSEKLFF.

This chain links TRBV7-9 with TRBJ2-1; 11 positions agree with TRBD2. The germline CDR1 and CDR2 sequences are SEHNR and FQNEAQ (reference sequence). The CDR3 runs to 18 residues. J was trimmed by 5 bases and V by 1 base; bases with no gene match: 10. The CDR3, as DNA: TGTGCCAGCAGCTTAGGACTAGCGGGGCCCCTGGGGCACAATGAGCAGTTCTTC. Its translation: CASSLGLAGPLGHNEQFF. Full variable domain (outside the CDR3, taken from reference TRBV7-9 and TRBJ2-1): DTGVSQNPRHKITKRGQNVTFRCDPISEHNRLYWYRQTLGQGPEFLTYFQNEAQLEKSRLLSDRFSAERPKGSFSTLEIQRTEQGDSAMYLCASSLGLAGPLGHNEQFFGPGTRLTVL.

The chain employs TRBV25-1 and TRBJ2-3, with 7 bases matching TRBD2. This CDR3 is 17 amino acids long. V was clipped by 5 bases and J by 3 bases; unmatched bases: 14. Looked up from germline, CDR1 is MGHDK and CDR2 is SYGVNS. The DNA for the CDR3 is TGTGCCAGCAGTCAATTGTGGGCGGGGGACTTTACAGATACGCAGTATTTT. Protein product: CASSQLWAGDFTDTQYF.

This chain links TRBV14 with TRBJ2-1; 7 bases map to TRBD2. Germline V CDR1 and CDR2: SGHDN, FVKESK. With V trimmed by 4 bases and J by 12 bases, 6 bases remained unmatched. There are 12 residues in the CDR3. The CDR3 DNA reads as TGTGCCAGCAGCCCCTCAAGCGGGGTGCAGTTCTTC. This gives the protein CASSPSSGVQFF. Supplemented by reference TRBV14 and TRBJ2-1, the full variable domain reads EAGVTQFPSHSVIEKGQTVTLRCDPISGHDNLYWYRRVMGKEIKFLLHFVKESKQDESGMPNNRFLAERTGGTYSTLKVQPAELEDSGVYFCASSPSSGVQFFGPGTRLTVL.

This clone was observed a single time. CDR3 nucleotides: TGTGCCAGTAAAAGGACAGGGGACACCGGGGAGCTGTTTTTT. Its translation: CASKRTGDTGELFF. The chain is built from TRBV19 and TRBJ2-2; 9 bases are a match to TRBD1. The CDR3 contains 14 residues. With V trimmed by 7 bases and J by 3 bases, 3 bases remained unmatched. The germline V gene has CDR1 LNHDA and CDR2 SQIVND (reference sequence).

The CDR3 spells CASSFRQGAIEQYF. The CDR3 DNA sequence: TGTGCCAGCAGTTTCCGACAGGGGGCCATCGAGCAGTACTTC. The chain uses TRBV27 and TRBJ2-7, with 10 bases fitting TRBD1. V lost 3 bases, J lost 6 bases, and 5 bases stayed unmatched. Germline V CDR1 and CDR2: MNHEY, SMNVEV (reference sequence). This CDR3 is 14 amino acids long.

The chain joins TRBV27 to TRBJ2-1; 13 bases match TRBD2. Germline CDR1 and CDR2: MNHEY and SMNVEV (reference sequence). Losses at the gene ends were 6 bases for V and 0 bases for J; bases not matched to a gene: 11. The CDR3 runs 19 residues. The CDR3 region has the DNA TGTGCCAGCAGCCCCTCAGGGACTAGCGGGGTGAGCTCCTACAATGAGCAGTTCTTC. Translation gives CASSPSGTSGVSSYNEQFF.

About this clone: Different DNA sequences within this sample yield the same CDR3. DNA for the CDR3: TGTGCCAGCAGTCCGACAGGAAGTAATTCACCCCTCCACTTT. Protein product: CASSPTGSNSPLHF. The chain recombines TRBV7-2 with TRBJ1-6; a possible D gene is TRBD1 (6 bases). V lost 6 bases and J lost 6, with 12 bases in between. The CDR3 has 14 residues. CDR1 and CDR2 (germline): SGHTA, FQGNSA.